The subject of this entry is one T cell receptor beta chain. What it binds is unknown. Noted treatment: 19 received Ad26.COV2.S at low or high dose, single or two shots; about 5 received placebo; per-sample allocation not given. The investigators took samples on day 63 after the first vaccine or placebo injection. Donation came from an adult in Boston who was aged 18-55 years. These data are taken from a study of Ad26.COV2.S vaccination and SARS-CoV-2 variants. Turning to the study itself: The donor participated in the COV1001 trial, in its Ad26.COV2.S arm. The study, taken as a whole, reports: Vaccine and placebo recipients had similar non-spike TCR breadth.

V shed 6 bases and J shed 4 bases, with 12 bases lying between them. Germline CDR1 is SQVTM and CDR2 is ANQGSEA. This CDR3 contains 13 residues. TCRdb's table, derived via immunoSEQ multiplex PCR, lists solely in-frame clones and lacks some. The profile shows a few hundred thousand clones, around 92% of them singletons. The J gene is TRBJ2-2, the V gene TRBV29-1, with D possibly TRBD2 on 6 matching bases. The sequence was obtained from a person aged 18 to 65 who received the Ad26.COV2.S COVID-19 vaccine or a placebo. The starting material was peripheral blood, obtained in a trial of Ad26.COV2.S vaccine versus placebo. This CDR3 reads CSVGLRVTGELFF. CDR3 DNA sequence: TGCAGCGTGGGACTCAGAGTCACCGGGGAGCTGTTTTTT.